This TCR beta chain was identified during a study of blood T cell repertoires in COVID-19. Study details: Some COVID-19 samples were acute and others convalescent; all came from the United States, Italy and Spain.

Original processing methods: From reference gene primer amplification, estimates of nucleated cell counts were derived. TCRdb's table, derived via immunoSEQ multiplex PCR, lists solely in-frame clones and lacks some. V, J and clone size were drawn from that table, and D and trimming were deduced from the DNA. There are approximately 150,000 clones in the sample; around 80% occur only once, and 15% to 20% lies in the top ten. Of note for this clone: Within the sample, other DNA sequences also encode this same CDR3.

Specimen: peripheral blood. The TCR was taken from a woman of 80 years or more with acute or convalescent COVID-19.

This CDR3 is CASSPPGGGNQPQHF. CDR3 DNA sequence: TGTGCCAGCTCACCACCGGGGGGAGGCAATCAGCCCCAGCATTTT. V usage is TRBV18 and J usage is TRBJ1-5, with D maybe TRBD1 (5 bases). The CDR3 loop spans 15 amino acids. V dropped 0 bases and J dropped 2 bases, with 8 bases sitting between them. Germline loops: CDR1 KGHSH, CDR2 LQKENI.